A selection of T cell receptor beta chains follows, all from one sample in a study of Ad26.COV2.S vaccination and SARS-CoV-2 variants. This table comes from immunoSEQ multiplex PCR, and its TCRdb copy is limited to in-frame clones, with some not included. Counted here are hundreds of thousands of clones, roughly 94% occurring once; the ten biggest clones make up about 3.8%. The starting material was peripheral blood, obtained after recovery from COVID-19. The receptor set was obtained from a human donor who had recovered from COVID-19. The CDR3 runs from the conserved cysteine through the conserved F or W. Each record gives: clone size, J gene, V gene, D gene, CDR3 DNA, CDR3 protein. A D gene is named only where the DNA matches it firmly. Clone sizes are given selectively: once, few, many, or a class where the clone is expanded.

>-|TRBJ2-2|TRBV2|-
TGTGCCAGCACCCGCCATCGGAGGACGTCAGACACCGGGGAGCTGTTTTTT
CASTRHRRTSDTGELFF
>-|TRBJ1-4|TRBV2|-
TGTGCCAGCAGTCCAGGAACCGGGGTTGAAAAACTGTTTTTT
CASSPGTGVEKLFF
>-|TRBJ1-6|TRBV5-5|-
TGTGCCAGCAGCTTGGCGCGGGGGGGGGAATCACCCCTCCACTTT
CASSLARGGESPLHF
>-|TRBJ2-3|TRBV12-5|-
TGTGCTAGTGAGGGTACGGATCCCACAGATACGCAGTATTTT
CASEGTDPTDTQYF
>-|TRBJ1-6|TRBV7-9|TRBD1
TGTGCCAGCAGCCCTAGGGACAGGAAAATAAATTCACCCCTCCACTTT
CASSPRDRKINSPLHF
>-|TRBJ2-5|TRBV6-2/TRBV6-3|TRBD2
TGTGCCAGCAGTTACACGTTCAGGAGCGGGGGGTACCAAGAGACCCAGTACTTC
CASSYTFRSGGYQETQYF
>-|TRBJ1-2|TRBV15|-
TGTGCCACCAGCAGAGTGAGTGGGCGCGGTCACTATGGCTACACCTTC
CATSRVSGRGHYGYTF
>-|TRBJ2-6|TRBV5-4|TRBD1
TGTGCCAGCAGCCCATACAGGGGGCCCGGGGCCAACGTCCTGACTTTC
CASSPYRGPGANVLTF
>once|TRBJ1-3|TRBV19|-
TGTGCCAGTAGTTTTCTCCAGGGAGGGGGAAACACCATATATTTT
CASSFLQGGGNTIYF
>-|TRBJ2-7|TRBV2|TRBD2
TGTGCCAGCAAGCTAGCGGGGGGGACCTACGAGCAGTACTTC
CASKLAGGTYEQYF
>-|TRBJ1-1|TRBV15|-
TGTGCCACCAGCAGAGCCGAGACTCGGGAAGCTTTCTTT
CATSRAETREAFF
>-|TRBJ1-5|TRBV15|TRBD1
TGTGCCACCAGCAGCCGGGACAGGGTGGGCAATCAGCCCCAGCATTTT
CATSSRDRVGNQPQHF
>-|TRBJ1-1|TRBV4-3|-
TGCGCCAGCAGCCAAGATGGAATAAACCCCCCCGGCATGAACACTGAAGCTTTCTTT
CASSQDGINPPGMNTEAFF
>-|TRBJ1-1|TRBV10-3|-
TGTGCCATCAGTGACGGGGACACCTGGCACACTGAAGCTTTCTTT
CAISDGDTWHTEAFF
>-|TRBJ1-1|TRBV10-2|-
TGCGCCAGCACCCTAACAGGTCCCGCTGAAGCTTTCTTT
CASTLTGPAEAFF
>-|TRBJ2-5|TRBV10-2|-
TGCGCCAGCGGTAGGTCTCCCCAGTGGGAGACCCAGTACTTC
CASGRSPQWETQYF
>-|TRBJ2-1|TRBV6-5|-
TGTGCCAGCAGTTATATGGTCTACCCGAGGGCTGAGCAGTTCTTC
CASSYMVYPRAEQFF
>once|TRBJ1-3|TRBV9|TRBD1
TGTGCCAGCAGGAAGACAGGGGTGGACACCATATATTTT
CASRKTGVDTIYF
>-|TRBJ2-3|TRBV9|TRBD1
TGTGCCAGCAGCGTAGGCAGGACAGGCATACAAAGCACAGATACGCAGTATTTT
CASSVGRTGIQSTDTQYF
>-|TRBJ1-6|TRBV9|TRBD1
TGTGCCAGCAGCGTAGGGTCGGACAGGGCAAATTCACCCCTCCACTTT
CASSVGSDRANSPLHF
>once|TRBJ1-1|TRBV21-1|-
TGTGCCAGCAGCTCCCCCGAGGGGATAATGAACACTGAAGCTTTCTTT
CASSSPEGIMNTEAFF
>-|TRBJ1-6|TRBV12-3/TRBV12-4|-
TGTGCCAGCAGTTTATTCCGTGATTCACCCCTCCACTTT
CASSLFRDSPLHF
>-|TRBJ2-5|TRBV13|TRBD2
TGTGCCAGCAGCTTAGGCGGGGGGGCCGCTGAGACCCAGTACTTC
CASSLGGGAAETQYF
>-|TRBJ1-2|TRBV7-9|-
TGTGCCAGCAGCTTAGGGAGCGGCGGGGATGCGTACACCTTC
CASSLGSGGDAYTF
>-|TRBJ2-1|TRBV7-2|TRBD2
TGTGCCAGCAGCTCCCGGGTGCGGGGGGGCCATGAGCAGTTCTTC
CASSSRVRGGHEQFF
>-|TRBJ2-1|TRBV6-5|-
TGTGCCAGCAGTTACGATCTGGTTAAGGGTGAGCAGTTCTTC
CASSYDLVKGEQFF
>-|TRBJ2-1|TRBV5-1|TRBD2
TGCGCCAGCAGCTTGATCGGGGGGGCCTCTGAGCAGTTCTTC
CASSLIGGASEQFF